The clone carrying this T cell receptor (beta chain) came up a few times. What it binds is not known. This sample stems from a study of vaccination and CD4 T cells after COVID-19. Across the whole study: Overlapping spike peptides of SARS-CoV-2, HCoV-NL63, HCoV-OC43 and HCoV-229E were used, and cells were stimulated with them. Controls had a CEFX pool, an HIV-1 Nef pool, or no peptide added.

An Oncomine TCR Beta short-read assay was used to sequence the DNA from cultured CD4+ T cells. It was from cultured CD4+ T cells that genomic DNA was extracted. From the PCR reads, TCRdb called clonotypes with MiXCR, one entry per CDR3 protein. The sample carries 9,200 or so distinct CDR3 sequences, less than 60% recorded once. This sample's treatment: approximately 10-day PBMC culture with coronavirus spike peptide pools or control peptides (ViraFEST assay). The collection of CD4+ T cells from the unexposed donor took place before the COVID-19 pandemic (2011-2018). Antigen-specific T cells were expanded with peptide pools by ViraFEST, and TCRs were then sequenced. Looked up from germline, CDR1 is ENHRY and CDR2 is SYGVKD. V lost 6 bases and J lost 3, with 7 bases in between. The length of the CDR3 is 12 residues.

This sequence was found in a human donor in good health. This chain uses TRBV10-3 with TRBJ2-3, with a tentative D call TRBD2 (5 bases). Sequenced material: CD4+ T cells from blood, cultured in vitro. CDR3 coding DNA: TGTGCCATCAGGACGGGGACAGATACGCAGTATTTT. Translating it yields CAIRTGTDTQYF.